This TCR beta chain was profiled in a study of blood T cell repertoires in COVID-19. Overall study: PBMCs, B-cell-depleted T cells, or T cells were the source of the cDNA or gDNA that made up the material.

The data were produced by immunoSEQ multiplex PCR, yet TCRdb's version contains in-frame clones alone and is incomplete. The profile covers about 400,000 clones, with roughly 90% appearing a single time and 2% to 2.5% taken by the ten largest. This CDR3 region has 15 residues. Germline V gives CDR1 MNHEY, CDR2 SVGAGI. The V segment lost 7 bases and the J segment 5 bases; nucleotides outside the gene matches: 8. Individuals drawn from 24 US areas were roughly 18 to 89 years old. Participants had their cohort set by participant-reported clinical history. The source of this sequence is a woman aged 35 to 49 with acute COVID-19. This chain joins TRBV6-5 and TRBJ2-2; 9 nucleotides align to TRBD1. The specimen sequenced was PBMCs or T cells enriched from blood (not recorded which). The chain's CDR3 is CASTLQGARTGELFF. The CDR3 region has the DNA TGTGCCAGCACCCTACAGGGGGCGAGGACCGGGGAGCTGTTTTTT.